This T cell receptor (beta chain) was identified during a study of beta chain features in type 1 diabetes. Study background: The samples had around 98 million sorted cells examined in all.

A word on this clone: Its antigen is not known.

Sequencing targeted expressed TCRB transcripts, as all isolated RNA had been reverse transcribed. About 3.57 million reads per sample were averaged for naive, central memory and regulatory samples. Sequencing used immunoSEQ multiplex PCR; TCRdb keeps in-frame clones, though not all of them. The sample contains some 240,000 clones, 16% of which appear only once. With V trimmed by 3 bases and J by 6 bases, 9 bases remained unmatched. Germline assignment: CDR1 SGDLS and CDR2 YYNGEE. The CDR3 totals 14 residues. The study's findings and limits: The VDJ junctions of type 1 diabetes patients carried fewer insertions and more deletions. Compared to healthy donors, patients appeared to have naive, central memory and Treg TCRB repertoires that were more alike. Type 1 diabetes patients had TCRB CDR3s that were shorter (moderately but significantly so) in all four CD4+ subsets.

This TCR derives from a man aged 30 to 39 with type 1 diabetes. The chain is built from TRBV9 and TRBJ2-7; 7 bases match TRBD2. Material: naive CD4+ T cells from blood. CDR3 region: CASSAASGTAEQYF. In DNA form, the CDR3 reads TGTGCCAGCAGCGCAGCTAGCGGAACGGCCGAGCAGTACTTC.